This TCR beta chain was captured by sequencing in a study of cytomegalovirus exposure and HLA in healthy donors. Background on the study: T cells numbering 150 million to 200 million yielded fewer than 140 million unique TCR beta sequences in an earlier analysis.

Study-level points and caveats: Three of the chains that were CMV-associated were confirmed in vitro to be specific for CMV antigens.

The donors (healthy individuals) were bone marrow donors. At the time of sampling, donors were nominally healthy, though unrecorded immune exposures were likely. In the PCR, 60 Vbeta and 13 Jbeta primers were used. TCRdb keeps only in-frame clones here, not all; method: immunoSEQ multiplex PCR. The sample lists under 200,000 clones; around 80% were seen once. A word on this clone: Its target is not known.

The TCR comes from a male donor in good health and CMV-seropositive. The sequencing sample was made of PBMCs.

CDR3 region: CASSILSGGLGGTEAFF. The CDR3 DNA sequence: TGTGCCAGTAGTATCCTCTCGGGGGGGCTGGGGGGGACTGAAGCTTTCTTT. The V gene is TRBV19, the J gene TRBJ1-1; perhaps TRBD1 as D (6 bases). V lost 3 bases, J lost 5 bases, and 22 bases lay in between. The CDR3 length is 17 residues. Germline V lookup: CDR1 LNHDA, CDR2 SQIVND (reference sequence).